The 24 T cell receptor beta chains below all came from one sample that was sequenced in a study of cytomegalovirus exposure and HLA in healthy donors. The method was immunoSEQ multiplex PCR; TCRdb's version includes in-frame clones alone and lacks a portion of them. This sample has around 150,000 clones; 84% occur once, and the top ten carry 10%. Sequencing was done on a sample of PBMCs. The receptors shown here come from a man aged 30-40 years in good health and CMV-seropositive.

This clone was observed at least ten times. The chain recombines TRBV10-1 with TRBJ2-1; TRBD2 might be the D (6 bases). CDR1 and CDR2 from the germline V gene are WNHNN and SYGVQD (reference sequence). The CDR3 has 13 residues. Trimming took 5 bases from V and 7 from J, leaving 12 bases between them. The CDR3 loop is CASSPPGGNEQFF. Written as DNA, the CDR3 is TGCGCCAGCAGTCCGCCCGGAGGGAATGAGCAGTTCTTC.

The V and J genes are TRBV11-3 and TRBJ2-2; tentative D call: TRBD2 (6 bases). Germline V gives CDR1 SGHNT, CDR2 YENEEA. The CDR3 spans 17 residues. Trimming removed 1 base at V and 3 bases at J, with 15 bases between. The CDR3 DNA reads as TGTGCCAGCAGCTTAGCTTCGGCGGGGCCCGACACCGGGGAGCTGTTTTTT. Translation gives CASSLASAGPDTGELFF.

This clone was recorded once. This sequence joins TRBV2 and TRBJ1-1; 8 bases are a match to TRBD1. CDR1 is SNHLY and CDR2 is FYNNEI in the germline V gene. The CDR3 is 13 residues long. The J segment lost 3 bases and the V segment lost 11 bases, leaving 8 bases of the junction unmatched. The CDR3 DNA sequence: TGTGCCTGTAGGTACAGGGGGGACACTGAAGCTTTCTTT. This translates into CACRYRGDTEAFF.

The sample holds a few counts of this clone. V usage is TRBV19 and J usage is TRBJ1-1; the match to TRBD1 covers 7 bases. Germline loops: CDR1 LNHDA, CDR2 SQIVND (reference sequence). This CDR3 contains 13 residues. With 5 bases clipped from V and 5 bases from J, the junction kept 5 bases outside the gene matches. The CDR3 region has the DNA TGTGCCAGTAGTCTTGACAGGGCTACTGAAGCTTTCTTT. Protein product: CASSLDRATEAFF.

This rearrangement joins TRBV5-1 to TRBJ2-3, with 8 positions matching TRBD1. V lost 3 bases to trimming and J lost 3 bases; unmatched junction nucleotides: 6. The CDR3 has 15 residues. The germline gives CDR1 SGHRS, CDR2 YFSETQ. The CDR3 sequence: CASSSRTGKTDTQYF. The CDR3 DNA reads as TGCGCCAGCAGCTCCCGGACAGGGAAAACAGATACGCAGTATTTT.

The CDR3: CASSLGPNEKLFF. Here the CDR3 DNA reads TGTGCCAGCAGTTTGGGCCCCAATGAAAAACTGTTTTTT. V and J are TRBV6-5 and TRBJ1-4; the D is unclear. Trimming pared 4 bases from V and 5 bases from J, leaving 8 bases between. In germline, CDR1 is MNHEY, CDR2 SVGAGI. The CDR3 has 13 residues.

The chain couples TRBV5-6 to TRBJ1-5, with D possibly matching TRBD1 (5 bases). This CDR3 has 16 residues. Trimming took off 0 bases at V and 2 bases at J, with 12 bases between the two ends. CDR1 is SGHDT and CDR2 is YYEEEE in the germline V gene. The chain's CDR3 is CASSLALWGGNQPQHF. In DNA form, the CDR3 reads TGTGCCAGCAGCTTGGCCCTCTGGGGGGGCAATCAGCCCCAGCATTTT.

CDR3 region: CASSYPALDGEETQYF. The CDR3 DNA reads as TGTGCCAGCAGTTACCCCGCCTTGGACGGGGAAGAGACCCAGTACTTC. This chain uses TRBV6-6 with TRBJ2-5; perhaps TRBD2 as D (5 bases). Germline V gives CDR1 MNHNY, CDR2 SVGAGI (reference sequence). The CDR3 spans 16 residues. Trimming pared 2 bases from V and 3 bases from J, leaving 16 bases between.

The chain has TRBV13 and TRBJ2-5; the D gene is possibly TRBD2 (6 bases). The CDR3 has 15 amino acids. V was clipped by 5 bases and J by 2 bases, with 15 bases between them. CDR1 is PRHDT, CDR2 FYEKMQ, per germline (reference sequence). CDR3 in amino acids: CASSPPRGRQETQYF. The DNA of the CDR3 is TGTGCCAGCAGCCCTCCCCGGGGGAGACAAGAGACCCAGTACTTC.

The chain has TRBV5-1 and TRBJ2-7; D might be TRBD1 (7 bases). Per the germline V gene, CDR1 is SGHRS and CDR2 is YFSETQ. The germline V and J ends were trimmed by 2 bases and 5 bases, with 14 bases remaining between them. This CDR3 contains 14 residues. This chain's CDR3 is CASSLAGGIHEQYF. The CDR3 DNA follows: TGCGCCAGCAGCTTAGCAGGGGGGATTCACGAGCAGTACTTC.

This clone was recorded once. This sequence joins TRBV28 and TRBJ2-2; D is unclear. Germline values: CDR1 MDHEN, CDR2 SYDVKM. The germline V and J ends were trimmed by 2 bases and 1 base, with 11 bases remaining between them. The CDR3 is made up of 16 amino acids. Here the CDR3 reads CASSLDPGLNTGELFF. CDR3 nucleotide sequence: TGTGCCAGCAGTTTAGACCCAGGCCTGAACACCGGGGAGCTGTTTTTT.

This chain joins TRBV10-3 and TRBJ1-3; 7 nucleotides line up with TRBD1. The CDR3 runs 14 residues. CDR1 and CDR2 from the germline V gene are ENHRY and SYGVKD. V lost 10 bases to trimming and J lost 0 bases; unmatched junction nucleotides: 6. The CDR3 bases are TGTGCCACTACCCCAGGGGGCTCTGGAAACACCATATATTTT. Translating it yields CATTPGGSGNTIYF.

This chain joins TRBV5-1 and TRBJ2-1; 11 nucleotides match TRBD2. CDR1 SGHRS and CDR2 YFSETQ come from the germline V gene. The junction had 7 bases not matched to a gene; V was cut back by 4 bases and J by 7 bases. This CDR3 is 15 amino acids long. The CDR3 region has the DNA TGCGCCAGCAGCGCCGGACTAGCGGGTTATAATGAGCAGTTCTTC. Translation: CASSAGLAGYNEQFF.

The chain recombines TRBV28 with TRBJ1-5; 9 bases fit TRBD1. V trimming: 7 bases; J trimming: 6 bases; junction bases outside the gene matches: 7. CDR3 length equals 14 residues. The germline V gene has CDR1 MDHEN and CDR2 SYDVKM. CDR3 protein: CASTKQGAGQPQHF. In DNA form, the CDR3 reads TGTGCCAGCACTAAACAGGGGGCTGGTCAGCCCCAGCATTTT.

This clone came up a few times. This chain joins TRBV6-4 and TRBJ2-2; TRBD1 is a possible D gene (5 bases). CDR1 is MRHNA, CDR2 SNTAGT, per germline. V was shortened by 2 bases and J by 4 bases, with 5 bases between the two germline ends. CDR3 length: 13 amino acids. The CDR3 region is CASSDRGTGELFF. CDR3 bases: TGTGCCAGCAGTGACAGGGGCACCGGGGAGCTGTTTTTT.

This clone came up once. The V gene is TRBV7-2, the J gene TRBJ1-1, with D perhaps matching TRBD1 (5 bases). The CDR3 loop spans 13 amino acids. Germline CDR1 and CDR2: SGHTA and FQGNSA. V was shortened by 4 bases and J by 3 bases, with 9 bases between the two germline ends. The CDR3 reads CASSSQGDTEAFF. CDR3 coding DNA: TGTGCCAGCAGCTCGCAGGGTGACACTGAAGCTTTCTTT.

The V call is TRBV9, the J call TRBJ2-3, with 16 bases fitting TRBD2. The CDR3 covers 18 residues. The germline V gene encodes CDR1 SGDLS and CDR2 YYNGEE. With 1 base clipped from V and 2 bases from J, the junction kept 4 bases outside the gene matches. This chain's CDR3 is CASSVHGTSGRDTDTQYF. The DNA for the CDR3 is TGTGCCAGCAGCGTACACGGGACTAGCGGGAGGGACACAGATACGCAGTATTTT.

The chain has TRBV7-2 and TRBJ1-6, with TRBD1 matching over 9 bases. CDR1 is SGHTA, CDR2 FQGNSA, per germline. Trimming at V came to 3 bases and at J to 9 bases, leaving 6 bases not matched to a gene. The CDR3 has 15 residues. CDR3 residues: CASSFGDRAFSPLHF. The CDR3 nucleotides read TGTGCCAGCAGCTTCGGGGACAGGGCTTTTTCACCCCTCCACTTT.

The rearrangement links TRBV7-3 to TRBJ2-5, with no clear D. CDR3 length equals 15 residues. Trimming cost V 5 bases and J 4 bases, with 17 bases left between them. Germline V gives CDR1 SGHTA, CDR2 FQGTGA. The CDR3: CASSHGFGSSETQYF. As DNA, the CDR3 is TGTGCCAGCAGCCACGGTTTTGGTTCCTCAGAGACCCAGTACTTC.

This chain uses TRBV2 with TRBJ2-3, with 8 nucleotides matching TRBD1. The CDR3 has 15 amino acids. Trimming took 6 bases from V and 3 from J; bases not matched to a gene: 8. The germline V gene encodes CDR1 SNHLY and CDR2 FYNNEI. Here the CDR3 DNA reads TGTGCCAGCAGGGCCCAGGGGGCCGGGACAGATACGCAGTATTTT. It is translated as CASRAQGAGTDTQYF.

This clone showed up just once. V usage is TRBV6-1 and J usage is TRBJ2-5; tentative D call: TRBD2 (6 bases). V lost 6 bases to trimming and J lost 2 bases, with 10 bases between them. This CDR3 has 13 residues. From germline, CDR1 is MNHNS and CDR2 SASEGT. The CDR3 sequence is CASSGSGQETQYF. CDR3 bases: TGTGCCAGCAGCGGGAGTGGACAAGAGACCCAGTACTTC.

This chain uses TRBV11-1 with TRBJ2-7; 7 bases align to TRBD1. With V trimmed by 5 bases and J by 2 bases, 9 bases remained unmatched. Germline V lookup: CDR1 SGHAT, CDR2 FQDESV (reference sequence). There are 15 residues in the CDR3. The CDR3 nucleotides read TGTGCCAGCAGCCCTTGGACCACAGGGGCCTACGAGCAGTACTTC. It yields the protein CASSPWTTGAYEQYF.

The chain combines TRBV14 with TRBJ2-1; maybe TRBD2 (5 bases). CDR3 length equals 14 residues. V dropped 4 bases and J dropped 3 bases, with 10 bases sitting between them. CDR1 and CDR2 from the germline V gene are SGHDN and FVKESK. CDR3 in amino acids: CASSPGYLYNEQFF. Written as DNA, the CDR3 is TGTGCCAGCAGCCCGGGGTACCTCTACAATGAGCAGTTCTTC.

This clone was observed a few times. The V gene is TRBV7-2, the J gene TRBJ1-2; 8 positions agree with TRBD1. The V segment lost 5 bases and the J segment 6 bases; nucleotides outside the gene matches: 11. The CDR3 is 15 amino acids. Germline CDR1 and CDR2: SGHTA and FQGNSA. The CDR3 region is CASSPIPDRGDGYTF. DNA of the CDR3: TGTGCCAGCAGCCCAATACCCGACAGGGGTGATGGCTACACCTTC. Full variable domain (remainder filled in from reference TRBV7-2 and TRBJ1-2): GAGVSQSPSNKVTEKGKDVELRCDPISGHTALYWYRQSLGQGLEFLIYFQGNSAPDKSGLPSDRFSAERTGGSVSTLTIQRTQQEDSAVYLCASSPIPDRGDGYTFGSGTRLTVV.